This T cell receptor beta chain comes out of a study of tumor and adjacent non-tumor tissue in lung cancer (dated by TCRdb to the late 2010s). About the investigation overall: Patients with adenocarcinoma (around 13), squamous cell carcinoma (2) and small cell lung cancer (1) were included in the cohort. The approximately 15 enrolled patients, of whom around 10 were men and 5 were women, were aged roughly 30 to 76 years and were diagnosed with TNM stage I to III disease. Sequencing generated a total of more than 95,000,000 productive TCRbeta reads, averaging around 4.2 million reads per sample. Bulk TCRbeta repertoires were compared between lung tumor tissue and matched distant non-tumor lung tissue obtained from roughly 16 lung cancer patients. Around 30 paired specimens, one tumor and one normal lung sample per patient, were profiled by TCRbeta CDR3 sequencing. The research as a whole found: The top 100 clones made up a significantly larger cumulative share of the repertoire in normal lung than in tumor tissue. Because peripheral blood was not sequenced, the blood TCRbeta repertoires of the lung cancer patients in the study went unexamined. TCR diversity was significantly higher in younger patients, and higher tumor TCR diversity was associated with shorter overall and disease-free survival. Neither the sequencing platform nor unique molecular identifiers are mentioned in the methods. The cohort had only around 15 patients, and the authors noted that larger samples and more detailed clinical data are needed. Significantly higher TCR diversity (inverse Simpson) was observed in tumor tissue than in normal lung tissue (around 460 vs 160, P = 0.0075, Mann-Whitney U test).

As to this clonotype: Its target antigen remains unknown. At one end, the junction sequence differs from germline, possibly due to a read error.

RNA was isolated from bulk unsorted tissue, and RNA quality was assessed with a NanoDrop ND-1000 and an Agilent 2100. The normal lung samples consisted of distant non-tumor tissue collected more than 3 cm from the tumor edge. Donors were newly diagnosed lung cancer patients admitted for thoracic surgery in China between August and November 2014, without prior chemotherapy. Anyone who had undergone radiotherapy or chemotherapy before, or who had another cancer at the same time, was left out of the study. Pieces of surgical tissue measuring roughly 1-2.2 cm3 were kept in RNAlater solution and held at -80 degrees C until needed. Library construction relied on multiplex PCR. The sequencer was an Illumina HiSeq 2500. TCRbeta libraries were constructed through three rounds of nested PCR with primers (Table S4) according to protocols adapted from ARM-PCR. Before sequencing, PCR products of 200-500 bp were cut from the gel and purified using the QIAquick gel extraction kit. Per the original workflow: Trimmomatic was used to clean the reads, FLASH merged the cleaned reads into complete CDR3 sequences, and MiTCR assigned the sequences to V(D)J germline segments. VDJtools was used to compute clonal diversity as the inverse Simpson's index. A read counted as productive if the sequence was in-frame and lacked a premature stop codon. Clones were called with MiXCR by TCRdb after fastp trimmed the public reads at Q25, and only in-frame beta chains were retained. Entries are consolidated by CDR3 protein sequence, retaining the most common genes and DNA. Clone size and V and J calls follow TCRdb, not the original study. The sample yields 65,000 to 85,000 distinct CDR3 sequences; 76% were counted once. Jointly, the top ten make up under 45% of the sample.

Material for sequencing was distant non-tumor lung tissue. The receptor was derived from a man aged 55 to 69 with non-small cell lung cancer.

CDR3 sequence: CTSSLGTSSSSYNEQFF. The nucleotide sequence reads as follows: TGTACCAGCAGCTTAGGGACTAGCAGCAGCTCCTACAATGAGCAGTTCTTC. The sequence links TRBV11-3 to TRBJ2-1, with 9 bases in between that match TRBD2. Spanning cysteine to phenylalanine, the CDR3 consists of 17 amino acids. The sequence is cut down to CDR3 DNA, 51 bases in frame from base 1. The germline V gene sets CDR1 to SGHNT and CDR2 to YENEEA.